One and the same sample provided the 4 T cell receptor beta chains below, sequenced in a study of T cell changes during pregnancy in multiple sclerosis. Profiling relied on immunoSEQ multiplex PCR, and the TCRdb table lists in-frame clones only, not all of them. The repertoire consists of 78,000 or so clones, with 90% to 95% occurring once and the leading ten covering more than 1.4%. Sequencing used peripheral blood, obtained before pregnancy. These receptor sequences come from a female donor with multiple sclerosis, enrolled in a pregnancy study.

V and J are TRBV2 and TRBJ1-2; D not certain. Trimming removed 7 bases from V and 4 bases from J, with 7 bases in between. Germline CDR1 reads SNHLY; CDR2 reads FYNNEI. The CDR3 covers 11 residues. In DNA, the CDR3 is TGTGCCAGCACCGAGGCCTATGGCTACACCTTC. Translation gives CASTEAYGYTF. Together with reference TRBV2 and TRBJ1-2, the CDR3 gives the full variable domain: EPEVTQTPSHQVTQMGQEVILRCVPISNHLYFYWYRQILGQKVEFLVSFYNNEISEKSEIFDDQFSVERPDGSNFTLKIRSTKLEDSAMYFCASTEAYGYTFGSGTRLTVV.

The rearrangement joins TRBV19 to TRBJ1-5; D perhaps matches TRBD1 (5 bases). This CDR3 is 14 amino acids long. Germline CDR1 and CDR2: LNHDA and SQIVND (reference sequence). Trimming removed 6 bases from V and 0 bases from J, with 9 bases in between. The CDR3 loop reads CASRGLFSNQPQHF. CDR3 bases: TGTGCCAGTAGGGGGCTTTTTAGCAATCAGCCCCAGCATTTT.

The chain is built from TRBV5-6 and TRBJ2-7, with D maybe TRBD2 (5 bases). V lost 1 base and J lost 7, with 18 bases in between. The CDR3 runs 15 residues. CDR1 is SGHDT and CDR2 is YYEEEE in the germline V gene. The CDR3 sequence is CASSLIGLNSGEQYF. The CDR3 nucleotides are TGTGCCAGCAGCTTGATCGGACTCAACTCGGGGGAGCAGTACTTC.

This clone was seen more than once but under ten times. This rearrangement joins TRBV9 to TRBJ1-1; D perhaps matches TRBD1 (6 bases). There are 12 residues in the CDR3. Germline lookup yields CDR1 SGDLS and CDR2 YYNGEE. V was cut by 3 bases and J by 6 bases, with 9 bases left in between. Written as DNA, the CDR3 is TGTGCCAGCAGCGCTGGGGGCCCTGAAGCTTTCTTT. Its protein is CASSAGGPEAFF.